What follows are 24 T cell receptor beta chains derived from one specimen sequenced in a study of blood T cells in healthy people across ages. Primers used in a second PCR of about 7 to 12 cycles were a sample-barcoded 5' primer and a J-beta primer mix. TCRdb re-analysed the 5' RACE reads in MiXCR, keeping a single row per CDR3 protein. The table lists 1.5 million to 2 million distinct CDR3 sequences, 30% to 35% of them singletons. Sequencing was carried out using blood. These receptors all stem from a woman in her 30s in good health.

The genes are TRBV5-1 and TRBJ2-5; D unclear. This CDR3 has 12 amino acids. With 5 bases removed from V and 5 bases from J, the gap between germline ends came to 10 bases. The germline V gene encodes CDR1 SGHRS and CDR2 YFSETQ. CDR3 protein: CASSWPEETQYF. CDR3 in DNA: TGCGCCAGCAGTTGGCCGGAGGAGACCCAGTACTTC.

The chain uses TRBV28 and TRBJ1-1; 9 bases agree with TRBD1. Germline V gene lookup returns CDR1 MDHEN and CDR2 SYDVKM. This CDR3 is built from 15 residues. Losses at the gene ends were 5 bases for V and 0 bases for J; bases not matched to a gene: 4. The CDR3 region is CASSTRQGVNTEAFF. The CDR3 bases are TGTGCCAGCAGTACAAGACAGGGGGTGAACACTGAAGCTTTCTTT. The whole variable domain, remainder taken from reference TRBV28 and TRBJ1-1, is DVKVTQSSRYLVKRTGEKVFLECVQDMDHENMFWYRQDPGLGLRLIYFSYDVKMKEKGDIPEGYSVSREKKERFSLILESASTNQTSMYLCASSTRQGVNTEAFFGQGTRLTVV.

This clonotype was counted between two and nine times. V gene TRBV5-1 combines with J gene TRBJ1-2; 7 nucleotides match TRBD1. Germline assignment: CDR1 SGHRS and CDR2 YFSETQ. The CDR3 sequence is 14 residues long. Unmatched junction bases numbered 8, after V lost 3 bases and J lost 6 bases. CDR3 sequence reads: CASSSRQGENGYTF. CDR3 sequence (DNA): TGCGCCAGCAGCTCCCGACAGGGTGAGAATGGCTACACCTTC.

This clonotype was seen a handful of times. The V gene is TRBV7-9, the J gene TRBJ2-7, with TRBD1 matching 9 bases. From germline, CDR1 is SEHNR and CDR2 FQNEAQ (reference sequence). After removal of 8 bases from V and 2 bases from J, the junction contained 7 bases not matched to a gene. This CDR3 has 14 amino acids. CDR3 bases: TGTGCCAGCGGTGTCGGACAGGGGCCCTACGAGCAGTACTTC. Amino acids: CASGVGQGPYEQYF.

V is TRBV7-9 and J is TRBJ2-7; 10 positions agree with TRBD1. Germline lookup yields CDR1 SEHNR and CDR2 FQNEAQ (reference sequence). The V segment lost 5 bases and the J segment 1 base; nucleotides outside the gene matches: 5. This CDR3 region has 15 residues. In DNA form, the CDR3 reads TGTGCCAGCAGCATCGACAGGGGGCAATCCTACGAGCAGTACTTC. This gives the protein CASSIDRGQSYEQYF.

This clonotype was counted between two and nine times. CDR3 DNA sequence: TGTGCCAGCAGCACCAGGACAGGTGGGCCACAAGAGACCCAGTACTTC. This encodes CASSTRTGGPQETQYF. The rearrangement joins TRBV27 to TRBJ2-5, with TRBD1 matching over 7 bases. V was clipped by 6 bases and J by 2 bases; unmatched bases: 12. Germline V gene lookup returns CDR1 MNHEY and CDR2 SMNVEV (reference sequence). The CDR3 has 16 amino acids.

This clonotype was seen only a few times. The chain has TRBV20-1 and TRBJ2-1; TRBD2 agrees at 12 bases. The CDR3 is made up of 15 amino acids. Germline V lookup: CDR1 DFQATT, CDR2 SNEGSKA (reference sequence). After removal of 4 bases from V and 4 bases from J, the junction contained 5 bases not matched to a gene. The CDR3 reads CSATGLAGFYNEQFF. In DNA, the CDR3 is TGCAGTGCTACCGGACTAGCGGGATTTTACAATGAGCAGTTCTTC.

This clonotype was observed a single time. This chain uses TRBV2 with TRBJ2-3; unclear D gene. Germline values: CDR1 SNHLY, CDR2 FYNNEI. The CDR3 consists of 14 residues. With 5 bases removed from V and 3 bases from J, the gap between germline ends came to 12 bases. Written as DNA, the CDR3 is TGTGCCAGCAGTCACAGATCCGATACAGATACGCAGTATTTT. Encoded protein: CASSHRSDTDTQYF.

Here the CDR3 reads CASSLNRESDTQYF. The DNA of the CDR3 is TGTGCCAGCAGTTTGAACAGGGAATCAGATACGCAGTATTTT. The chain has TRBV12-3 or TRBV12-4 and TRBJ2-3, with a weak D call TRBD1 (6 bases). Trimming stripped 3 bases from V and 4 bases from J, with 11 bases between. The CDR3 contains 14 residues.

The chain has TRBV28 and TRBJ2-6; the D is unclear. Deletions cut 10 bases from V and 1 base from J, with 14 bases between. The CDR3 extends over 15 amino acids. CDR1 and CDR2 (germline): MDHEN, SYDVKM. The CDR3 DNA sequence: TGTGCCATCTCCAGATATTCATCTGGGGCCAACGTCCTGACTTTC. Translating gives CAISRYSSGANVLTF.

This clonotype has a handful of counts. The chain uses TRBV28 and TRBJ2-7; D ambiguous. This CDR3 comprises 13 residues. Between the trimmed V and J ends, which lost 6 bases and 5 bases, there was a span of 14 bases. Germline V lookup: CDR1 MDHEN, CDR2 SYDVKM. The CDR3 sequence: CASSRGHSNEQYF. CDR3 DNA: TGTGCCAGCAGCCGAGGTCATAGTAACGAGCAGTACTTC.

The chain carries TRBV18 and TRBJ1-1; D may be TRBD1 (5 bases). V was cut by 2 bases and J by 1 base, with 11 bases left in between. Germline values: CDR1 KGHSH, CDR2 LQKENI. The CDR3 contains 15 residues. The CDR3 DNA is TGTGCCAGCTCACCAGGGTCAGGGTCGAACACTGAAGCTTTCTTT. Translating it yields CASSPGSGSNTEAFF.

The chain links TRBV3-1 to TRBJ2-5; D not resolved. This CDR3 contains 15 residues. In germline, CDR1 is LGHDT, CDR2 YNNKEL (reference sequence). V was cut by 0 bases and J by 5 bases, with 13 bases left in between. For the CDR3, the DNA is TGTGCCAGCAGCCAAGAGGGAACTCCGGCGGAGACCCAGTACTTC. Protein sequence: CASSQEGTPAETQYF.

This clonotype was seen a single time. CDR3 sequence (DNA): TGCAGTGCCAGCTGGGGGGTTCCCAATCAGCCCCAGCATTTT. This translates into CSASWGVPNQPQHF. The rearrangement uses TRBV20-1 and TRBJ1-5, with a tentative D call TRBD1 (5 bases). The CDR3 consists of 14 residues. Germline loops: CDR1 DFQATT, CDR2 SNEGSKA (reference sequence). The V gene lost 6 bases and the J gene lost 3 bases, with 15 bases spanning the gap.

The genes are TRBV16 and TRBJ1-1; D gene unclear. Germline V gene lookup returns CDR1 KGHSY and CDR2 FQNENV. The CDR3 sequence is 14 residues long. With 1 base removed from V and 1 base from J, the gap between germline ends came to 7 bases. The chain's CDR3 is CASSQFHGNTEAFF. The CDR3, as DNA: TGTGCCAGCAGCCAATTTCACGGGAACACTGAAGCTTTCTTT.

The J gene is TRBJ2-7, the V gene TRBV6-5; 10 positions agree with TRBD2. The trim removed 0 bases at V and 7 bases at J, leaving 12 bases unmatched. Germline CDR1 is MNHEY and CDR2 is SVGAGI. This CDR3 is 17 amino acids long. This chain's CDR3 is CASSYSATSGVYNEQYF. The CDR3 DNA follows: TGTGCCAGCAGTTACTCCGCTACTAGCGGGGTCTACAATGAGCAGTACTTC.

This clonotype turned up a few times. The chain recombines TRBV6-6 with TRBJ1-4; TRBD1 aligns across 8 bases. From germline, CDR1 is MNHNY and CDR2 SVGAGI (reference sequence). CDR3 length equals 14 residues. The J segment lost 8 bases and the V segment lost 7 bases, leaving 9 bases of the junction unmatched. The CDR3 DNA reads TGTGCCAGCACCGCGGACAGGGTACGGGAAAAACTGTTTTTT. Its translation is CASTADRVREKLFF.

The CDR3 reads CASSQRARTELYGNEQYF. The CDR3 DNA reads TGCGCCAGCAGCCAACGGGCCAGGACAGAGCTTTACGGGAATGAGCAGTACTTC. This chain links TRBV4-1 with TRBJ2-5; D possibly corresponds to TRBD1 (6 bases). Germline-derived CDR1 and CDR2 are MGHRA and YSYEKL. The CDR3 spans 18 residues. Trimming cost V 2 bases and J 11 bases, with 30 bases left between them.

This clonotype was found a few times. J is TRBJ2-4 and V is TRBV5-1; TRBD2 is a possible D gene (5 bases). Trimming removed 0 bases from V and 6 bases from J, with 22 bases in between. CDR1 and CDR2 from the germline V gene are SGHRS and YFSETQ. The CDR3 totals 18 residues. The chain's CDR3 is CASSLAHGERVGLNIQYF. CDR3 coding DNA: TGCGCCAGCAGCTTGGCGCATGGGGAGCGAGTGGGTTTAAACATTCAGTACTTC.

This clonotype was recorded at least ten times. The rearrangement joins TRBV20-1 to TRBJ1-1; the D gene is possibly TRBD1 (6 bases). The V end was cut by 7 bases, the J end by 1 base, with 13 bases between. This CDR3 contains 13 residues. Looked up from germline, CDR1 is DFQATT and CDR2 is SNEGSKA (reference sequence). The CDR3 reads CSVSQGKNTEAFF. The CDR3 coding sequence is TGCAGTGTAAGCCAGGGGAAGAACACTGAAGCTTTCTTT.

V is TRBV27 and J is TRBJ2-3; D could derive from TRBD1 or TRBD2 (6 bases each). Trimming cost V 6 bases and J 2 bases, with 18 bases left between them. Germline V CDR1 and CDR2: MNHEY, SMNVEV (reference sequence). This CDR3 region has 16 residues. The CDR3 nucleotides read TGTGCCAGCAGGTACAGGGAGGAGTCGGACACAGATACGCAGTATTTT. Amino acids: CASRYREESDTDTQYF.

The rearrangement joins TRBV10-3 to TRBJ1-6, with D unresolved. The CDR3 is made up of 14 amino acids. The V gene lost 7 bases and the J gene lost 7 bases, with 14 bases spanning the gap. CDR1 is ENHRY and CDR2 is SYGVKD in the germline V gene. The CDR3, as DNA: TGTGCCATCAAAGAGGAGGCGAAGAATTCACCCCTCCACTTT. This gives the protein CAIKEEAKNSPLHF.

On this clonotype: This may be a read error: a much more frequent sequence differs by one nucleotide. The genes are TRBV10-3 and TRBJ2-4; D is unclear. The J call is uncertain, as TRBJ2-7 better fits the DNA end. This CDR3 region has 13 residues. Germline V gene lookup returns CDR1 ENHRY and CDR2 SYGVKD. CDR3 residues: CAIARELRVEQYF. The CDR3 DNA follows: TGTGCCATCGCCAGAGAACTTCGAGTCGAGCAGTACTTC.

Written as DNA, the CDR3 is TGTGCCAGCAGCGTGGGGGGACTACCGGTCTCCTACAATGAGCAGTTCTTC. Its protein is CASSVGGLPVSYNEQFF. The chain is built from TRBV9 and TRBJ2-1, with 7 bases matching TRBD2. CDR1 SGDLS and CDR2 YYNGEE come from the germline V gene. With V trimmed by 2 bases and J by 0 bases, 8 bases remained unmatched. CDR3 length: 17 amino acids.